This TCR beta chain was identified in a study of cytomegalovirus exposure and HLA in healthy donors. At the level of the study: Genotyping of 398 donors showed that about 79% belonged to the Caucasian-associated ancestry cluster. Broader study findings: For most TCR sequences rarity was the rule, although some public TCRs occurred in many donors. A link between a missense DCLRE1C variant and TCR beta V- and J-gene trimming emerged from a later analysis.

CDR3 length: 16 amino acids. Trimming left V 3 bases short and J 8 bases short, with 23 bases between. The germline V gene has CDR1 SQVTM and CDR2 ANQGSEA. Note on this clone: Its antigen is unidentified.

Use of 60 Vbeta and 13 Jbeta primers characterized the PCR. Profiling relied on immunoSEQ multiplex PCR, and the TCRdb table lists in-frame clones only, not all of them. In the table there are 100,000 to 150,000 clones, approximately 69% of which are singletons. The material sequenced was PBMCs. The chain combines TRBV29-1 with TRBJ2-1; weak D call: TRBD2 (6 bases). This receptor was identified in a man in his forties in good health and CMV-seropositive. The CDR3 DNA reads TGCAGCGTTGAGGGGCCCCGGGCGGGAAGGCCCGATGAGCAGTTCTTC. Its translation: CSVEGPRAGRPDEQFF.